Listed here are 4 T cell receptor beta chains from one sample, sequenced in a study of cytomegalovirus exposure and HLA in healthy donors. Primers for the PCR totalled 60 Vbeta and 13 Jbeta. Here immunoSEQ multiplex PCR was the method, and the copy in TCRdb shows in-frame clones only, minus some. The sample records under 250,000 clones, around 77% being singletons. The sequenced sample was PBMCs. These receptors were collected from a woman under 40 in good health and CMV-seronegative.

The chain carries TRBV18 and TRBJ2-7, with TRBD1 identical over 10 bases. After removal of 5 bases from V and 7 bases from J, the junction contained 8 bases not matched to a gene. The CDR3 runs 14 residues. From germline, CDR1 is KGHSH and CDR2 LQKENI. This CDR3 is CASSSGTGDLEQYF. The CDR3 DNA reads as TGTGCCAGCTCAAGCGGGACAGGGGACCTGGAGCAGTACTTC.

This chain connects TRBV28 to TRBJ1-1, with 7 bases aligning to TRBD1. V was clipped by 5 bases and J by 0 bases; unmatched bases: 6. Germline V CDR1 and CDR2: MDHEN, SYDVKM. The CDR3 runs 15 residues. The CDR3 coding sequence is TGTGCCAGCAGTCCCGGGACAGCGATGAACACTGAAGCTTTCTTT. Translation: CASSPGTAMNTEAFF.

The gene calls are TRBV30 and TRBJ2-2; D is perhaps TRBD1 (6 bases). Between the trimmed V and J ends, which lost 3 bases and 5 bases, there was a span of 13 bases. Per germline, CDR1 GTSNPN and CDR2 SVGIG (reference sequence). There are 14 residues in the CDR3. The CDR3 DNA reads TGTGCCTGGAGGGGGGCCCTGAGGACCGGGGAGCTGTTTTTT. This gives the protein CAWRGALRTGELFF.

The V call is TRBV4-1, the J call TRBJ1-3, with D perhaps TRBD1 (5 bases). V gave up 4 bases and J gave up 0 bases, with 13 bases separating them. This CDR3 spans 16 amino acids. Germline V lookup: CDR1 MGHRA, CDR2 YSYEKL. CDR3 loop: CASSPSAGRSGNTIYF. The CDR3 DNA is TGCGCCAGCAGCCCGTCGGCAGGGCGCTCTGGAAACACCATATATTTT.